The rows below give T cell receptor beta chains drawn from one sample of a study of CD4 T cells in relation to SARS-CoV-2 and coronaviruses. These receptors lack a known antigen. Measured with immunoSEQ multiplex PCR; TCRdb has only the in-frame clones, and not every one. The sample has about 38,000 clones; around four fifths are singletons. The specimen sequenced was memory CD4+ T cells from PBMCs, cultured in vitro. Every receptor here comes from an adult with COVID-19. CDR3s include the opening cysteine and the closing phenylalanine or tryptophan. Each record gives: J gene, V gene, D gene, clone size, CDR3 DNA, CDR3 protein. A D gene is named only where the DNA matches it firmly. Size tells how often a clone was seen (once, few, many) or the class of an expanded clone, and some rows leave it out.

>TRBJ2-5|TRBV24-1|TRBD2|NA
TGTGCCACCAGTGCCACGGGAGGGAGGGAGACCCAGTACTTC
CATSATGGRETQYF
>TRBJ2-7|TRBV7-7|NA|few
TGTGCTAGCAGCTTAGGTTTCGGCGAAGCCTACGAGCAGTACTTC
CASSLGFGEAYEQYF
>TRBJ1-5|TRBV5-1|NA|NA
TGCGCCAGCAGCTTGTCCGAGGACGGTCAGCCCCAGCATTTT
CASSLSEDGQPQHF
>TRBJ2-1|TRBV11-3|NA|few
TGTGCCAGCAGCTTAGTGCGAGGGGGTGAGCAGTTCTTC
CASSLVRGGEQFF
>TRBJ2-5|TRBV7-3|NA|NA
TGTGCCAGCAGCTTTGCGGCAGGGACCGAAGAGACCCAGTACTTC
CASSFAAGTEETQYF
>TRBJ2-1|TRBV27|NA|once
TGTGCCAGCAGTGATTACAATGAGCAGTTCTTC
CASSDYNEQFF
>TRBJ1-2|TRBV29-1|NA|NA
TGCAGCGTGTTGCTTGTCGGGGGATCTGGCTACACCTTC
CSVLLVGGSGYTF
>TRBJ2-1|TRBV28|TRBD1|few
TGTGCCAGCAGTCCCACGGGACAGGGGGGGTACAATGAGCAGTTCTTC
CASSPTGQGGYNEQFF
>TRBJ1-1|TRBV6-2/TRBV6-3|TRBD1|NA
TGTGCCAGCAGTTCCTACAGGGGACGGGCTTTCTTT
CASSSYRGRAFF
>TRBJ2-2|TRBV7-2|TRBD2|NA
TGTGCCAGCAGCCGGACTAGCGGGAGCCCCTCCGGGGAGCTGTTTTTT
CASSRTSGSPSGELFF
>TRBJ2-7|TRBV5-5|NA|NA
TGTGCCAGCAGCTTGGGGCCTGTGGGGGAGCAGTACTTC
CASSLGPVGEQYF
>TRBJ2-5|TRBV7-9|NA|NA
TGTGCCAGCAGGTCGTTGGGGAGTGGAGAGACCCAGTACTTC
CASRSLGSGETQYF
>TRBJ2-1|TRBV5-1|TRBD1|NA
TGCGCCAGCAGCTTGGGTCCCGGACAGGACTCCTACAATGAGCAGTTCTTC
CASSLGPGQDSYNEQFF
>TRBJ1-3|TRBV12-3/TRBV12-4|NA|NA
TGTGCCAGCAGTTTTTTTCTAGAAAACACCATATATTTT
CASSFFLENTIYF
>TRBJ1-4|TRBV7-8|NA|NA
TGTGCCAGCAGCTTAGGAGCAGGCCAACGGAATGAAAAACTGTTTTTT
CASSLGAGQRNEKLFF
>TRBJ2-7|TRBV7-3|NA|NA
TGTGCCAGCAGCCATGACCTCGAAGGCGAGCAGTACTTC
CASSHDLEGEQYF
>TRBJ2-3|TRBV7-9|NA|few
TGTGCCAGCAGCTCCCCGGACTGGTTGATCTCTAGCACAGATACGCAGTATTTT
CASSSPDWLISSTDTQYF
>TRBJ2-7|TRBV3-1/TRBV3-2|NA|NA
TGTGCCAGCAGCCAAGGTACCAGGGCTCAGGACGAGCAGTACTTC
CASSQGTRAQDEQYF
>TRBJ2-1|TRBV12-5|TRBD2|NA
TGTGCTAGTGGTTTGGCCCGGACTAGCGGGGACTACAATGAGCAGTTCTTC
CASGLARTSGDYNEQFF
>TRBJ2-5|TRBV28|TRBD1|NA
TGTGCCAGCAGTTCGGGACAGCAAGAGACCCAGTACTTC
CASSSGQQETQYF
>TRBJ2-2|TRBV28|NA|few
TGTGCCAGCAGTAACCATACCGGCAGAAACACCGGGGAGCTGTTTTTT
CASSNHTGRNTGELFF
>TRBJ1-1|TRBV11-2|TRBD1|few
TGTGCCAGCAGCCCAGGACCGGGACAGGGAGCTTTCTTT
CASSPGPGQGAFF
>TRBJ2-1|TRBV19|TRBD2|NA
TGTGCCAGTAGTCGAGCGGGAGGGCCTTGGAATGAGCAGTTCTTC
CASSRAGGPWNEQFF
>TRBJ2-7|TRBV19|NA|NA
TGTGCCAGTAGTATAGCGAGCGAGGAAGAGCAGTACTTC
CASSIASEEEQYF
>TRBJ2-5|TRBV7-7|TRBD1|once
TGTGCCAGCAGCCAACAGGGACAGTACCAAGAGACCCAGTACTTC
CASSQQGQYQETQYF
>TRBJ1-2|TRBV3-1/TRBV3-2|NA|NA
TGTGCCAGCAGCCCCCCCCAAGGACCTTCAGTCAGCTACACCTTC
CASSPPQGPSVSYTF
>TRBJ2-3|TRBV30|TRBD1|once
TGTGCCTGGACAGGGGGCGCAGATACGCAGTATTTT
CAWTGGADTQYF
>TRBJ2-7|TRBV21-1|NA|NA
TGTGCCAGCAGCGCAGGGACTAGCGGGACCTACGAGCAGTACTTC
CASSAGTSGTYEQYF
>TRBJ2-3|TRBV19|NA|few
TGTGCCAGTAGGGGGACGAATTGGGAGCAGTATTTT
CASRGTNWEQYF
>TRBJ1-4|TRBV19|NA|NA
TGTGCCAGTAGTGTGGGACTATCACTTGAAAAACTGTTTTTT
CASSVGLSLEKLFF
>TRBJ1-4|TRBV18|NA|NA
TGTGCCAGCTCACGGACGGACAGAGGAGAACTGTTTTTT
CASSRTDRGELFF
>TRBJ2-7|TRBV28|TRBD2|NA
TGTGCCAGCAGTTTACCCGGGGGACTAGCGGCGAGCTCCTACGAGCAGTACTTC
CASSLPGGLAASSYEQYF
>TRBJ2-2|TRBV4-2|NA|few
TGTGCCAGCAGCCAAGATTACCATACAGTCACCGGGGAGCTGTTTTTT
CASSQDYHTVTGELFF
>TRBJ2-1|TRBV5-1|NA|once
TGCGCCAGCAGCTCCGGGAGTGAGCAGTTCTTC
CASSSGSEQFF
>TRBJ2-2|TRBV15|TRBD1|NA
TGTGCCACCAGTAAACCGGGACAGGGGGTTACAGGGGAGCTGTTTTTT
CATSKPGQGVTGELFF
>TRBJ2-2|TRBV2|TRBD2|NA
TGTGCCAGTGGGGGGGAAGGGGCGGGAGTAGGCACCGGGGAGCTGTTTTTT
CASGGEGAGVGTGELFF
>TRBJ2-3|TRBV9|NA|NA
TGTGCCAGCAGCGTAGCCAGCGGAGATACGCAGTATTTT
CASSVASGDTQYF
>TRBJ2-2|TRBV7-9|NA|NA
TGTGCCAGCAGCTTAAATCAGGGTTTAACCGGGGAGCTGTTTTTT
CASSLNQGLTGELFF
>TRBJ1-2|TRBV7-2|NA|NA
TGTGCCAGCAGCTTAGGGACATCCTATGGCTACACCTTC
CASSLGTSYGYTF
>TRBJ2-2|TRBV28|TRBD2|NA
TGTGCCAGCAGTTTAAGACTAGCAGAACTGGAGCTGTTTTTT
CASSLRLAELELFF
>TRBJ2-2|TRBV5-1|NA|NA
TGCGCCAGCAGCCTTGATGGGCGGGATCAGAGGGAGCTGTTTTTT
CASSLDGRDQRELFF
>TRBJ1-6|TRBV18|TRBD1|NA
TGTGCCAGCTCACGAAGAACAGGGGGGAGTTCACCCCTCCACTTT
CASSRRTGGSSPLHF
>TRBJ2-6|TRBV19|NA|NA
TGTGCCAGTCGGGGGAGGATTTCTGGGGCCAACGTCCTGACTTTC
CASRGRISGANVLTF
>TRBJ1-5|TRBV18|NA|NA
TGTGCCAGCTCACGTATGAACAGGGAGAATGGGCCCCAGCATTTT
CASSRMNRENGPQHF
>TRBJ2-7|TRBV19|TRBD1|NA
TGTGCCAGAGAAACCAGACAGGGGGCATACGAGCAGTACTTC
CARETRQGAYEQYF
>TRBJ1-5|TRBV4-2|NA|NA
TGTGCCAGCATCCCACACAGGCATTACTATAGCAATCAGCCCCAGCATTTT
CASIPHRHYYSNQPQHF
>TRBJ2-3|TRBV9|NA|NA
TGTGCCAGCAGCGAGGTGGGGGATACGCAGTATTTT
CASSEVGDTQYF
>TRBJ1-6|TRBV28|NA|NA
TGTGCCAGCAGTGGGACGACAGGACGGAATTCACCCCTCCACTTT
CASSGTTGRNSPLHF
>TRBJ2-1|TRBV7-3|NA|few
TGTGCCAGCAGCTTAATACAGCTTTCTGAGCAGTTCTTC
CASSLIQLSEQFF
>TRBJ1-1|TRBV7-9|NA|NA
TGTGCCAGCAGCAAAGACAGGTTTAAAGCTTTCTTT
CASSKDRFKAFF
>TRBJ2-3|TRBV9|TRBD2|once
TGTGCCAGCAGCGTGGGGGGGGGTGTATTCACAGATACGCAGTATTTT
CASSVGGGVFTDTQYF
>TRBJ2-1|TRBV20-1|TRBD2|NA
TGCAGTGCTAGTGGTCAGCTAGCGGGAGCGGTTGAGCAGTTCTTC
CSASGQLAGAVEQFF
>TRBJ2-7|TRBV7-8|TRBD1|few
TGTGCCAGCAGTTCCCGACAGGGGGCAGGGTACGAGCAGTACTTC
CASSSRQGAGYEQYF
>TRBJ2-5|TRBV7-2|NA|NA
TGTGCCAGCAGCCCCACGGGAGAAGAGACCCAGTACTTC
CASSPTGEETQYF
>TRBJ1-5|TRBV4-1|NA|NA
TGCGCCAGCAGCCCGGGGGGGGGCATCAATCAGCCCCAGCATTTT
CASSPGGGINQPQHF
>TRBJ1-5|TRBV27|TRBD1|NA
TGTGCCAGCAGGGGACAGGGGGCTCATCAGCCCCAGCATTTT
CASRGQGAHQPQHF